This is a list of T cell receptor beta chains from one sample in a study of T cell repertoires in cytomegalovirus infection. For these receptors, no antigen is known. From the reads, TCRdb called clonotypes with MiXCR, one entry per CDR3 protein. The table records 680,000 or so distinct CDR3 sequences, 30% to 35% of them present only once. The specimen comprised cultured PBMCs, sampled from culture after CMV antigen stimulation. These receptors all come from a human donor in good health (CMV status not recorded). Some clones in this sample may be carry-over from other donors' samples. CDR3s include the opening cysteine and the closing phenylalanine or tryptophan. Each record gives: V gene, J gene, D gene, clone size, CDR3 protein, CDR3 DNA. D genes are given only for firm matches. Clone size is shown for a subset of rows, as once, few, many or a class of expanded clone.

v_call: TRBV7-2; j_call: TRBJ2-1; d_call: TRBD1; clone_size: many; cdr3_aa: CASSLARDSQQFF; cdr3_nt: TGTGCCAGCAGCTTAGCTAGGGACAGCCAGCAGTTCTTC
v_call: TRBV7-2; j_call: TRBJ2-1; d_call: NA; clone_size: many; cdr3_aa: CASSSLDGWDEQFF; cdr3_nt: TGTGCCAGCAGCTCCCTGGACGGGTGGGATGAGCAGTTCTTC
v_call: TRBV12-3/TRBV12-4; j_call: TRBJ2-1; d_call: TRBD2; clone_size: few; cdr3_aa: CASRELASNEQFF; cdr3_nt: TGTGCCAGCAGGGAACTAGCGAGTAATGAGCAGTTCTTC
v_call: TRBV19; j_call: TRBJ2-1; d_call: NA; clone_size: many; cdr3_aa: CASSSPGAAYNEQFF; cdr3_nt: TGTGCCAGTAGTTCCCCGGGAGCGGCTTACAATGAGCAGTTCTTC
v_call: TRBV18; j_call: TRBJ2-2; d_call: NA; clone_size: few; cdr3_aa: CASSLYTVSANTGELFF; cdr3_nt: TGTGCCAGCTCACTATACACAGTGTCCGCGAACACCGGGGAGCTGTTTTTT
v_call: TRBV7-2; j_call: TRBJ2-7; d_call: TRBD2; clone_size: few; cdr3_aa: CASSLQPGLADLEQYF; cdr3_nt: TGTGCCAGCAGCCTCCAACCGGGACTAGCAGATCTCGAGCAGTACTTC
v_call: TRBV5-6; j_call: TRBJ1-6; d_call: NA; clone_size: NA; cdr3_aa: CASSSSRRSSYNSPLHF; cdr3_nt: TGTGCCAGCAGTTCCTCCAGGAGGAGCTCCTATAATTCACCCCTCCACTTT
v_call: TRBV10-3; j_call: TRBJ2-3; d_call: TRBD2; clone_size: few; cdr3_aa: CAISAGTRGTDTQYF; cdr3_nt: TGTGCCATCAGCGCCGGGACTAGAGGTACAGATACGCAGTATTTT
v_call: TRBV4-1; j_call: TRBJ2-7; d_call: TRBD1; clone_size: NA; cdr3_aa: CASSPSRTGQGAESYEQYF; cdr3_nt: TGCGCCAGCAGCCCCTCAAGGACGGGACAGGGGGCTGAGTCCTACGAGCAGTACTTC
v_call: TRBV5-4; j_call: TRBJ1-2; d_call: TRBD1; clone_size: few; cdr3_aa: CASSSGQGARMDYGYTF; cdr3_nt: TGTGCCAGCAGCTCAGGACAGGGGGCCCGGATGGACTATGGCTACACCTTC
v_call: TRBV5-1; j_call: TRBJ1-1; d_call: NA; clone_size: few; cdr3_aa: CASSLDLMNTEAFF; cdr3_nt: TGCGCCAGCAGCTTAGATTTAATGAACACTGAAGCTTTCTTT
v_call: TRBV20-1; j_call: TRBJ2-5; d_call: TRBD2; clone_size: NA; cdr3_aa: CSARRSGTSGGADRETQYF; cdr3_nt: TGCAGTGCTAGGCGTTCTGGGACTAGCGGGGGGGCCGACCGAGAGACCCAGTACTTC
v_call: TRBV19; j_call: TRBJ2-1; d_call: NA; clone_size: NA; cdr3_aa: CASSIGWVGGPGEQFF; cdr3_nt: TGTGCCAGTAGTATAGGTTGGGTAGGAGGGCCTGGGGAGCAGTTCTTC
v_call: TRBV18; j_call: TRBJ2-5; d_call: NA; clone_size: NA; cdr3_aa: CASSPGRTTETQYF; cdr3_nt: TGTGCCAGCTCACCAGGGAGGACAACAGAGACCCAGTACTTC
v_call: TRBV19; j_call: TRBJ1-5; d_call: NA; clone_size: NA; cdr3_aa: CASSMNRVSNQPQHF; cdr3_nt: TGTGCCAGTAGTATGAACAGGGTCAGCAATCAGCCCCAGCATTTT
v_call: TRBV6-1; j_call: TRBJ2-7; d_call: TRBD1; clone_size: NA; cdr3_aa: CASSVLGQTYYEQYF; cdr3_nt: TGTGCCAGCAGTGTCTTGGGACAGACGTATTACGAGCAGTACTTC
v_call: TRBV28; j_call: TRBJ2-5; d_call: NA; clone_size: NA; cdr3_aa: CASSLTSGTATRSQYF; cdr3_nt: TGTGCCAGCAGTTTAACCAGCGGGACAGCCACGAGGTCCCAGTACTTC
v_call: TRBV7-6; j_call: TRBJ1-1; d_call: NA; clone_size: few; cdr3_aa: CASSFFSSGAGTEAFF; cdr3_nt: TGTGCCAGCAGCTTTTTTTCTTCGGGTGCGGGAACTGAAGCTTTCTTT
v_call: TRBV4-2; j_call: TRBJ2-7; d_call: TRBD2; clone_size: NA; cdr3_aa: CASGPRGGTYEQYF; cdr3_nt: TGTGCCAGCGGGCCCCGGGGGGGAACCTACGAGCAGTACTTC
v_call: TRBV11-2; j_call: TRBJ1-6; d_call: TRBD1; clone_size: few; cdr3_aa: CASSLRDSLDSPLHF; cdr3_nt: TGTGCCAGCAGCCTCCGGGACAGCCTCGATTCACCCCTCCACTTT
v_call: TRBV6-1; j_call: TRBJ2-7; d_call: NA; clone_size: few; cdr3_aa: CASSEMYRKGEFSYEQYF; cdr3_nt: TGTGCCAGCAGTGAAATGTACAGGAAGGGGGAGTTCTCCTACGAGCAGTACTTC
v_call: TRBV25-1; j_call: TRBJ1-2; d_call: NA; clone_size: NA; cdr3_aa: CASSERDGYTF; cdr3_nt: TGTGCCAGCAGTGAACGGGATGGCTACACCTTC
v_call: TRBV6-1; j_call: TRBJ1-5; d_call: NA; clone_size: NA; cdr3_aa: CASSDEGNGGNQPQHF; cdr3_nt: TGTGCCAGCAGTGACGAGGGTAATGGAGGCAATCAGCCCCAGCATTTT
v_call: TRBV7-2; j_call: TRBJ2-3; d_call: TRBD2; clone_size: many; cdr3_aa: CASSFYGRVPTSTDTQYF; cdr3_nt: TGTGCCAGCAGCTTTTATGGGAGGGTACCCACTAGCACAGATACGCAGTATTTT